A single sample gave rise to the 14 T cell receptor beta chains below, sequenced in a study of early T cells in non-severe SARS-CoV-2 infection. TCRdb used MiXCR to reprocess the 5' RACE reads, holding one entry per CDR3 protein. The sample includes 90,000 to 130,000 distinct CDR3 sequences, around an eighth seen only once; the top ten take around 3%. The sequencing sample was made of whole blood. These receptors all come from an adult who was a healthcare worker with PCR-confirmed SARS-CoV-2 infection or an uninfected control (not recorded which).

Comments on this clonotype: A much larger clone is a single base away; this may be a read error. CDR3 sequence (DNA): TGTGTCAGCTCACGGGCAGCGGGAAACTACGAGCAGTACTTC. Amino acids: CVSSRAAGNYEQYF. The chain uses TRBV18 and TRBJ2-7; 7 bases fit TRBD2. This CDR3 region has 14 residues. Germline lookup yields CDR1 KGHSH and CDR2 LQKENI.

There are many counts of this clonotype. V usage is TRBV20-1 and J usage is TRBJ2-1; the match to TRBD2 covers 14 bases. The trim removed 6 bases at V and 7 bases at J, leaving 5 bases unmatched. Germline V gene lookup returns CDR1 DFQATT and CDR2 SNEGSKA (reference sequence). There are 14 residues in the CDR3. Here the CDR3 DNA reads TGCAGTGCCTCCGGGACTAGCGGGGGTAATGAGCAGTTCTTC. Translated, it gives CSASGTSGGNEQFF.

To note about this clonotype: Since a much larger clone is just one base distant, this may be a read error. The chain couples TRBV6-5 to TRBJ2-1; 8 bases map to TRBD1. Trimming took 4 bases from V and 11 from J; bases not matched to a gene: 7. Germline assignment: CDR1 MNHEY and CDR2 SVGAGI. The CDR3 runs 13 residues. CDR3 coding DNA: TGTGCCAGCAGTTCTCGGGACAGGACCAAGCAGTTCTTC. Its translation is CASSSRDRTKQFF.

This clonotype was seen many times. The rearrangement links TRBV18 to TRBJ1-3, with D unresolved. CDR1 is KGHSH, CDR2 LQKENI, per germline. Trimming cost V 3 bases and J 4 bases, with 10 bases left between them. This CDR3 spans 14 amino acids. The CDR3 reads CASSPQSSGNTIYF. The CDR3, as DNA: TGTGCCAGCTCACCTCAGAGTTCCGGAAACACCATATATTTT.

With respect to this clonotype: A single base separates this from a much larger clone, so it may be a read error. The rearrangement joins TRBV11-2 to TRBJ2-5; D ambiguous. This CDR3 is built from 12 residues. CDR1 is SGHAT and CDR2 is FQNNGV in the germline V gene. The CDR3 DNA is TGTGCCAGCAGCCCAGCTGTTGAGATCCAGTACTTC. It translates to CASSPAVEIQYF.

This clonotype occurred many times. The genes are TRBV6-1 and TRBJ1-1; D not certain. CDR1 MNHNS and CDR2 SASEGT come from the germline V gene. This CDR3 is built from 12 residues. Trimming stripped 8 bases from V and 1 base from J, with 8 bases between. The CDR3 region is CASRPPNTEAFF. As DNA, the CDR3 is TGTGCCAGCCGGCCGCCGAACACTGAAGCTTTCTTT.

In its sample, this clonotype was seen many times. The chain is built from TRBV11-2 and TRBJ2-5, with D uncertain. The CDR3 runs 13 residues. Germline V CDR1 and CDR2: SGHAT, FQNNGV. With 0 bases removed from V and 5 bases from J, the gap between germline ends came to 7 bases. DNA for the CDR3: TGTGCCAGCAGCTTAGATTCGTACGAGACCCAGTACTTC. Translated, it gives CASSLDSYETQYF. The variable domain in full, with the rest retrieved from reference TRBV11-2 and TRBJ2-5, is EAGVAQSPRYKIIEKRQSVAFWCNPISGHATLYWYQQILGQGPKLLIQFQNNGVVDDSQLPKDRFSAERLKGVDSTLKIQPAKLEDSAVYLCASSLDSYETQYFGPGTRLLVL.

This clonotype turned up a few times. The chain uses TRBV11-2 and TRBJ2-5; D remains ambiguous. Per germline, CDR1 SGHAT and CDR2 FQNNGV. The CDR3 has 15 amino acids. The germline V and J ends were trimmed by 0 bases and 2 bases, with 10 bases remaining between them. The DNA for the CDR3 is TGTGCCAGCAGCTTAGATCGACTCAGTCAAGAGACCCAGTACTTC. Translated, it gives CASSLDRLSQETQYF.

The chain employs TRBV28 and TRBJ2-5; a weak D match, TRBD1 (6 bases). Germline V CDR1 and CDR2: MDHEN, SYDVKM. Trimming removed 5 bases at V and 2 bases at J, with 15 bases between. The CDR3 covers 15 residues. In DNA, the CDR3 is TGTGCCAGCAGTGGAACCGGGACATCGCAAGAGACCCAGTACTTC. Its protein is CASSGTGTSQETQYF.

In this sample, this clonotype turned up a few times. V is TRBV3-1 and J is TRBJ2-1; tentatively, D is TRBD1 or TRBD2 (5 bases each). V lost 7 bases and J lost 14, with 21 bases in between. This CDR3 has 13 amino acids. Germline lookup yields CDR1 LGHDT and CDR2 YNNKEL (reference sequence). CDR3 in amino acids: CASNLKGRGTKFF. CDR3 DNA: TGTGCCAGCAACCTAAAGGGACGAGGCACCAAGTTCTTC.

This clonotype was recorded at least ten times. The V call is TRBV3-1, the J call TRBJ2-7; 9 nucleotides match TRBD2. Germline loops: CDR1 LGHDT, CDR2 YNNKEL (reference sequence). V shed 4 bases and J 3 bases; nucleotides not matched to a gene: 7. The length of the CDR3 is 15 residues. The CDR3, as DNA: TGTGCCAGCAGCCTTAAAAGCGGGGGGCTCTACGAGCAGTACTTC. It encodes CASSLKSGGLYEQYF.

Ten or more counts support this clonotype. V and J are TRBV9 and TRBJ2-7; a weak D match, TRBD1 (8 bases). This CDR3 is 14 amino acids long. The V end was cut by 3 bases, the J end by 6 bases, with 16 bases between. Germline CDR1 SGDLS, CDR2 YYNGEE. CDR3 in amino acids: CASSARQGRGEQYF. The CDR3 DNA reads as TGTGCCAGCAGCGCTCGACAGGGGAGGGGCGAGCAGTACTTC.

The chain carries TRBV3-1 and TRBJ2-7; perhaps TRBD2 as D (5 bases). V was cut by 3 bases and J by 3 bases, with 21 bases left in between. CDR3 size: 17 residues. CDR1 and CDR2 from the germline V gene are LGHDT and YNNKEL (reference sequence). In DNA, the CDR3 is TGTGCCAGCAGCCACCCCATAGGAGGACTGAGGAGCTACGAGCAGTACTTC. Its protein is CASSHPIGGLRSYEQYF.

This clonotype was observed at least ten times. The gene calls are TRBV18 and TRBJ2-1; 11 bases map to TRBD2. Germline V gene lookup returns CDR1 KGHSH and CDR2 LQKENI. This CDR3 comprises 18 residues. Trimming took 2 bases from V and 0 from J; bases not matched to a gene: 6. As DNA, the CDR3 is TGTGCCAGCTCACCAAGGGGGACTAGCGGTAGCTCCTACAATGAGCAGTTCTTC. It yields the protein CASSPRGTSGSSYNEQFF.